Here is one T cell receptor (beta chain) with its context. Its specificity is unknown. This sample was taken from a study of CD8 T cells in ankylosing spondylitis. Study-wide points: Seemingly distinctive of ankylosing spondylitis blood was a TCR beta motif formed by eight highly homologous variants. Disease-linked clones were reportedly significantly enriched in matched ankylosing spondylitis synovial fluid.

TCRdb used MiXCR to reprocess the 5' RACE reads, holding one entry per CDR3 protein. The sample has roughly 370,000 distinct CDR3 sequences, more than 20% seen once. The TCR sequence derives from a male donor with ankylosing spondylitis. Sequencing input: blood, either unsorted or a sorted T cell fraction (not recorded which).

The CDR3 coding sequence is TGTGCCTCTACTCCGGGACTAGCGGGATACAATGAGCAGTTCTTC. As protein: CASTPGLAGYNEQFF. The V gene is TRBV28, the J gene TRBJ2-1, with TRBD2 matching 13 bases. Germline trimming cut 11 bases from V and 4 bases from J; bases unmatched to any gene: 8. The germline V gene has CDR1 MDHEN and CDR2 SYDVKM. The CDR3 totals 15 residues.